This T cell receptor beta chain was found in a study of blood T cell repertoires in COVID-19. Study context: Collection of acute and convalescent COVID-19 samples took place in the United States, Italy and Spain. PBMCs, B-cell-depleted T cells, or T cells were the source of the cDNA or gDNA that made up the material.

As handled by the study authors: Researchers report that nucleated cell counts were estimated from reference gene primer amplification. Measured with immunoSEQ multiplex PCR; TCRdb has only the in-frame clones, and not every one. For V, J and clone size, that table is used; D and trimming come from the DNA. The top ten hold approximately 5% of the sample, which has under 150,000 clones, about 85% seen once. Followed longitudinally, the Seattle patients had been enrolled during active infection. This clone was seen repeatedly, ten times or more. V lost 1 base and J lost 3, with 12 bases in between. CDR3 size: 16 residues. Germline V CDR1 and CDR2: SGHVS, FQNEAQ.

Sequencing was carried out using peripheral blood. This receptor was identified in a woman aged 60 to 75 with COVID-19, enrolled during active disease. The chain couples TRBV7-8 to TRBJ1-4, with a possible D match to TRBD1 (5 bases). The CDR3 nucleotides are TGTGCCAGCAGCTTAGTTTCAGGGAGGGCTAATGAAAAACTGTTTTTT. As protein: CASSLVSGRANEKLFF.